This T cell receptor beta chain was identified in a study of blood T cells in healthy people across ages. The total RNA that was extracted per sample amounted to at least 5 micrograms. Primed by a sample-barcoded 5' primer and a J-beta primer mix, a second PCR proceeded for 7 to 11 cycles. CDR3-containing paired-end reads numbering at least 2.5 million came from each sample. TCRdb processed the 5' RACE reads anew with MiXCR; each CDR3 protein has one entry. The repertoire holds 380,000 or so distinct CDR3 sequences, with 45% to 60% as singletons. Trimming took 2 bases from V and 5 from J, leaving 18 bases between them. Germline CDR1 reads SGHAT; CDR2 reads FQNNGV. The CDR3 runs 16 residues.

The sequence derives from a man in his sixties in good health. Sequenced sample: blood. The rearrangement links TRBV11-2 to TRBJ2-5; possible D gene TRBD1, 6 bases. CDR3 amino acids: CASSLRGPGQRETQYF. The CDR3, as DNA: TGTGCCAGCAGCTTACGAGGCCCGGGACAACGGGAGACCCAGTACTTC. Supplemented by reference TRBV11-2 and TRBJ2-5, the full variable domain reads EAGVAQSPRYKIIEKRQSVAFWCNPISGHATLYWYQQILGQGPKLLIQFQNNGVVDDSQLPKDRFSAERLKGVDSTLKIQPAKLEDSAVYLCASSLRGPGQRETQYFGPGTRLLVL.